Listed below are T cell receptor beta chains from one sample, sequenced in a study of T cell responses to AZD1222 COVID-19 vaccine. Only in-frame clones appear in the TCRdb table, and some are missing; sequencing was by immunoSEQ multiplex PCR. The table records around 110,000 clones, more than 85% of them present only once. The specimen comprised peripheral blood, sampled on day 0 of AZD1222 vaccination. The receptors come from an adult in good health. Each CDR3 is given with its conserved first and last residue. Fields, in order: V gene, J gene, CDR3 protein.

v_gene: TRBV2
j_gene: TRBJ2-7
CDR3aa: CASSEAVGHEQYF

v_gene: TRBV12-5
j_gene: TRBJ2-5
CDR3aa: CASGIYGRDAWAETQYF

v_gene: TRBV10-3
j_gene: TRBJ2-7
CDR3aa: CAISEGLSGQGYEQYF

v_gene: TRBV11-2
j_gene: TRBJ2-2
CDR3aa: CASSLRELQYTGELFF

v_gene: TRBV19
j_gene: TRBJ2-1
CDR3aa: CASSIDPRGRGMQFF

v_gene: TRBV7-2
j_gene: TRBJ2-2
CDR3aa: CASSLVGPRTGELFF

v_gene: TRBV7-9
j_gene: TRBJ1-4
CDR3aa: CASSHGDREGEKLFF

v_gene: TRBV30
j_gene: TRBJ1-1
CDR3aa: CAWSVANLNTEAFF

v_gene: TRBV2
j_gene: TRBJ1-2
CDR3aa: CASIGAIGYTF

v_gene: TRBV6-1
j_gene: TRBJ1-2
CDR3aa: CASSEKSGMGHYGYTF

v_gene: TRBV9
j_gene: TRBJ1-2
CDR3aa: CASSVQGARDGYTF

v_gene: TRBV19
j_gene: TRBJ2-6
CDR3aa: CASRRRTGSGANVLTF

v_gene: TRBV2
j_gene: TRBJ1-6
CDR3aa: CASRDPYKAANSPLHF

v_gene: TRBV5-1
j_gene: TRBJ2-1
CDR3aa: CASSSGTSGKSSYNEQFF

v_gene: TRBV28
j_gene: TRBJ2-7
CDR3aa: CASSLPSYRVGPSSYEQYF

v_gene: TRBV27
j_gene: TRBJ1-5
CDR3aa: CASSFVEPSGNQPQHF

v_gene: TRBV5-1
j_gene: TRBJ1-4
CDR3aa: CASGETGVNEKLFF

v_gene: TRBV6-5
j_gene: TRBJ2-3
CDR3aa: CASTEGADTQYF

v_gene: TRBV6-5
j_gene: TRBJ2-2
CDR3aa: CASSWGTGELFF

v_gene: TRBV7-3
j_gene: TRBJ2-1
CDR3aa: CASSRHGGSSYNEQFF

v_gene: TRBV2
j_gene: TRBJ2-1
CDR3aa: CASTEGGGGEQFF

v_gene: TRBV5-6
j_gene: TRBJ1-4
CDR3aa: CASSPGRNEKLFF

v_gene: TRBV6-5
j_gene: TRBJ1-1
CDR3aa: CASSMGIGSEAFF

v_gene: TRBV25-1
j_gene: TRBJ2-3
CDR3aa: CASSVRTDTQYF

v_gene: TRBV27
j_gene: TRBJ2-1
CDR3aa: CASSPGLAVNEQFF

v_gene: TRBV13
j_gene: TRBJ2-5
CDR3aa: CASSFQETQYF

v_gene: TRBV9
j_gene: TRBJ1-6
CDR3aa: CASSPRGGGNSPLHF

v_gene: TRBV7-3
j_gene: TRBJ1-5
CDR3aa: CASSLSANQPQHF

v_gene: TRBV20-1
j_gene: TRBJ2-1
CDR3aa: CSASRRGPYNEQFF

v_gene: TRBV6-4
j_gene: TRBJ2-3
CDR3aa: CASSHLGGSGSTDTQYF

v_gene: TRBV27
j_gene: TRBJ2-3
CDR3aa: CASSEIGGPGLTLGDTQYF

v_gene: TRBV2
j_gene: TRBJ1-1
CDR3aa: CASSSQRVPDRRNTEAFF

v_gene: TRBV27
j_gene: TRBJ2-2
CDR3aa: CASSLSIITGELFF

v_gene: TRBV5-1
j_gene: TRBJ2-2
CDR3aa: CASSGGQLTGELFF

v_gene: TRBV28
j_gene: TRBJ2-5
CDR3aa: CASSNPTGRETQYF

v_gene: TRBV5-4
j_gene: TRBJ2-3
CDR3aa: CARGGLGEITDTQYF

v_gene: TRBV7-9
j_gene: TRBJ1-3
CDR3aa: CASSRPGQGPAGGNTIYF

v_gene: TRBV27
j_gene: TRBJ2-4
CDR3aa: CASSPRTSGSAKNIQYF

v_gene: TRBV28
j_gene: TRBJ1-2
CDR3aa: CASTGQSYGYTF

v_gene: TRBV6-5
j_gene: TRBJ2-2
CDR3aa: CASSYSIVTNTGELFF

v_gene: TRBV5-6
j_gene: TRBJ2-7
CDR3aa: CASSFSLLEQYF

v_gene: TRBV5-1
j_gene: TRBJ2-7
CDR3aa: CASSFEGETAGEQYF

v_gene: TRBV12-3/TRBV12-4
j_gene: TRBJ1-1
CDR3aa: CASSLFPEAFF

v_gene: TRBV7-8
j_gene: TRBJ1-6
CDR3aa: CASSFERVNSPLHF

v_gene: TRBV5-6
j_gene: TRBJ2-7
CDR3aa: CASSLLGEQYF

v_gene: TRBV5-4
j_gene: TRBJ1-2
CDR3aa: CASSPPDWNYGYTF

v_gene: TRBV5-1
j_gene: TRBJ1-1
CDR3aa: CASSLDWANTEAFF

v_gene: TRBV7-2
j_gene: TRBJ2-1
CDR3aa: CASSLYGGAVIQFF

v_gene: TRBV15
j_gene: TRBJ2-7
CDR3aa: CATSREAGSSLGQYF

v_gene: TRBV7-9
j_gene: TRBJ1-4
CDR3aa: CASSLWDRQGPATNEKLFF

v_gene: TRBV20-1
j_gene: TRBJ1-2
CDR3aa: CSARDMVSYTF

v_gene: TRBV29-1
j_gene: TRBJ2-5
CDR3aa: CSVETPLWGSGGDQETQYF

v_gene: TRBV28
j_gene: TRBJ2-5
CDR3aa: CASRSAQDSQETQYF

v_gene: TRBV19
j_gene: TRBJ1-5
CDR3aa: CASSITGFADQPQHF